Listed below are T cell receptor beta chains from one sample, sequenced in a study of shared clonotypes between healthy human individuals. The method was immunoSEQ multiplex PCR; TCRdb's version includes in-frame clones alone and lacks a portion of them. The sample has hundreds of thousands of clones; about 96% are singletons. Sequencing was carried out using naive CD8+ T cells sorted from blood. These receptors were collected from a woman under 40 in good health. The CDR3 runs from the conserved cysteine through the conserved F or W. A D gene is named only where the DNA matches it firmly. Rows give clone size only sometimes, using once, few, many, or a class for an expanded clone.

TRBD1 | TRBJ2-7 | TRBV5-4 | . | TGTGCCAGCAGCGTGGGACAGACAGCGTTCTACGAGCAGTACTTC | CASSVGQTAFYEQYF
TRBD1 | TRBJ2-5 | TRBV19 | . | TGTGCCAGTAGTATTATGGGACAGCAAGAGACCCAGTACTTC | CASSIMGQQETQYF
. | TRBJ1-4 | TRBV2 | . | TGTGCCAGCAGCCGTCCTGCCACCAGTGAAAAACTGTTTTTT | CASSRPATSEKLFF
. | TRBJ1-1 | TRBV6-4 | . | TGTGCCAGCAGTGAAACAGACCGGGCGGAAGCTTTCTTT | CASSETDRAEAFF
TRBD2 | TRBJ2-3 | TRBV27 | . | TGTGCCAGCAGTTTTGGGGGGGCGCAGTATTTT | CASSFGGAQYF
. | TRBJ2-7 | TRBV28 | . | TGTGCCAGCAGTTCCCCGGTCGAGCAGTACTTC | CASSSPVEQYF
TRBD2 | TRBJ2-2 | TRBV5-5 | . | TGTGCCAGCAGCTTGGGTCTAGCGGGACACACCGGGGAGCTGTTTTTT | CASSLGLAGHTGELFF
. | TRBJ2-2 | TRBV16 | . | TGTGCCAGCAGCCAATCTATAATAGCGAGAGGACCCACCGGGGAGCTGTTTTTT | CASSQSIIARGPTGELFF
. | TRBJ2-2 | TRBV5-8 | . | TGTGCCAGCAGCTTGCGGCCCGCCGGTGGCCGGGGTGAGCTGTTTTTT | CASSLRPAGGRGELFF
. | TRBJ2-1 | TRBV11-2 | . | TGTGCCAGCAGCTTAGACTTCGGGGCCGAGCAGTTCTTC | CASSLDFGAEQFF
. | TRBJ2-7 | TRBV7-9 | . | TGTGCCAGCAGTCACGGAGGACTGGTATTATACTTC | CASSHGGLVLYF
TRBD2 | TRBJ2-3 | TRBV27 | . | TGTGCCAGCAGGACATTGGGACTAGCGAACACAGATACGCAGTATTTT | CASRTLGLANTDTQYF
. | TRBJ2-2 | TRBV10-2 | . | TGCGCCAGCAGTGGGGGTCGGGCCGGGGAGCTGTTTTTT | CASSGGRAGELFF
. | TRBJ1-3 | TRBV9 | . | TGTGCCAGCAGCAACTCTGGAAACACCATATATTTT | CASSNSGNTIYF
TRBD2 | TRBJ2-1 | TRBV6-9 | . | TGTGCCAGCAGTTGTACTAGCGGGAGGATTCCCTACAATGAGCAGTTCTTC | CASSCTSGRIPYNEQFF
TRBD2 | TRBJ2-5 | TRBV2 | . | TGTGCCAGCAGAGATATGGGACTAGCGGGAGGAAGGTACTTC | CASRDMGLAGGRYF
. | TRBJ2-5 | TRBV5-1 | . | TGCGCCAGCAGCCAGACTAGGGGGAGGGCCGAGGAGACCCAGTACTTC | CASSQTRGRAEETQYF
TRBD1 | TRBJ1-1 | TRBV9 | . | TGTGCCAGCAGCCCAGACAGGGCTACGGGCACTGAAGCTTTCTTT | CASSPDRATGTEAFF
. | TRBJ1-2 | TRBV28 | . | TGTGCCAGCAGTTCCTCGCCAGGTCTCTACACCTTC | CASSSSPGLYTF
. | TRBJ2-7 | TRBV10-2 | . | TGCGCCAGCAGTGTAGACTACTCCTACGAGCAGTACTTC | CASSVDYSYEQYF
TRBD1 | TRBJ1-3 | TRBV23-1 | . | TGCGCCAGCAGTCAAACCCAGGGGGGATCTGGAAACACCATATATTTT | CASSQTQGGSGNTIYF
. | TRBJ2-7 | TRBV4-1 | . | TGCGCCAGCAGCCAAGGAGCCGGGCGAAAGTTCGAGCAGTACTTC | CASSQGAGRKFEQYF
TRBD2 | TRBJ2-1 | TRBV4-2 | . | TGTGCCAGCAGCCATGGTACACTAGCGGGAGCTTGGAATGAGCAGTTCTTC | CASSHGTLAGAWNEQFF
. | TRBJ1-4 | TRBV18 | . | TGTGCCAGCTCACCCAGCGGCCGGGGGCGGGATGAAAAACTGTTTTTT | CASSPSGRGRDEKLFF
. | TRBJ2-1 | TRBV28 | . | TGTGCCAGCAGCAAGATCCTAATCTTTCACAATGAGCAGTTCTTC | CASSKILIFHNEQFF
TRBD2 | TRBJ2-7 | TRBV28 | once | TGTGCCAGCAGCCTTGGCGGGGGGCGGGGATTCGACGAGCAGTACTTC | CASSLGGGRGFDEQYF
. | TRBJ1-3 | TRBV28 | . | TGTGCCGGCTACGGGACGCCTGGAAACACCATATATTTT | CAGYGTPGNTIYF
TRBD2 | TRBJ2-1 | TRBV27 | . | TGTGCCAGCAGTACTTATGCCCCTGGGGAGCGGGACCCTTTTTACAATGAGCAGTTCTTC | CASSTYAPGERDPFYNEQFF
. | TRBJ2-7 | TRBV19 | once | TGTGCCAGTAGTGGGACTGCCGACCACGAGCAGTACTTC | CASSGTADHEQYF
. | TRBJ1-1 | TRBV5-4 | . | TGTGCCAGCAGCCCAACTTGGGGGTACACTGAAGCTTTCTTT | CASSPTWGYTEAFF
. | TRBJ2-1 | TRBV14 | . | TGTGCCAGCAGCCTACCCTGGAATGAGCAGTTCTTC | CASSLPWNEQFF
. | TRBJ2-1 | TRBV2 | . | TGTGCCAGCCCACTCAGAGAGGGCAATGAGCAGTTCTTC | CASPLREGNEQFF
. | TRBJ1-2 | TRBV19 | . | TGTGCCAGTAGTATTTCGGGGGACTATGGCTACACCTTC | CASSISGDYGYTF
TRBD1 | TRBJ1-1 | TRBV6-5 | . | TGTGCCAGCAGGATACAGGGGGGGGACACTGAAGCTTTCTTT | CASRIQGGDTEAFF
. | TRBJ2-7 | TRBV6-1 | . | TGTGCCAGCAGTGAAGCGCCAGGTTCTGGGTACGAGCAGTACTTC | CASSEAPGSGYEQYF
TRBD2 | TRBJ2-1 | TRBV28 | . | TGTGCCAGCAGTTTTATTAGCGGGAGTAATGAGCAGTTCTTC | CASSFISGSNEQFF
TRBD2 | TRBJ2-7 | TRBV28 | once | TGTGCCAGCTTCGCCCCAAAGGGACTAGCGGGAGACGAGCAGTACTTC | CASFAPKGLAGDEQYF
. | TRBJ1-2 | TRBV4-1 | . | TGCGCCAGCAGCCAAGGACCCGTCCCTAACTATGGCTACACCTTC | CASSQGPVPNYGYTF